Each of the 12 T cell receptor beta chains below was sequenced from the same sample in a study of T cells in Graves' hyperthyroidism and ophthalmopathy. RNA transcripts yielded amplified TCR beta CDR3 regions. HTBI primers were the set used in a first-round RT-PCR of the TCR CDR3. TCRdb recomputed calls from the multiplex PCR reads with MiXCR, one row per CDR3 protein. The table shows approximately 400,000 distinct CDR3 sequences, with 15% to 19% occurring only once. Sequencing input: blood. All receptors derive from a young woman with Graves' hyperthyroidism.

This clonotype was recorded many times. The CDR3 DNA reads as TGTGCCAGCACCGGGACTAGCGGGAGTTTAGTTGGAAACATTCAGTACTTC. Amino acids: CASTGTSGSLVGNIQYF. The chain employs TRBV3-1 and TRBJ2-4; 14 nucleotides align to TRBD2. CDR1 and CDR2 (germline): LGHDT, YNNKEL (reference sequence). The V and J ends lost 7 bases and 6 bases, in that order; junction bases with no gene match: 11. This CDR3 is built from 17 residues.

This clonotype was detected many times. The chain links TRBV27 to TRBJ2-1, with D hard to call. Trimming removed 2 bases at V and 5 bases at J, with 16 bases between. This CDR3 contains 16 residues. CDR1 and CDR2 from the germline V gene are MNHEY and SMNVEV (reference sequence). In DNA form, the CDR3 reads TGTGCCAGCAGTTTACGACACCCCGTGATGAACAATGAGCAGTTCTTC. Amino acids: CASSLRHPVMNNEQFF.

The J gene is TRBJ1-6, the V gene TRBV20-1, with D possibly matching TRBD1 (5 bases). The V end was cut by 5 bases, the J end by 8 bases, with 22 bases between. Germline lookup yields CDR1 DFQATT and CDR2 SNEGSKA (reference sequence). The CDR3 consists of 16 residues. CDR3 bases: TGCAGTGCTTGGCCGGGACGGACACGCGCCCATTCACCCCTCCACTTT. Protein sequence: CSAWPGRTRAHSPLHF.

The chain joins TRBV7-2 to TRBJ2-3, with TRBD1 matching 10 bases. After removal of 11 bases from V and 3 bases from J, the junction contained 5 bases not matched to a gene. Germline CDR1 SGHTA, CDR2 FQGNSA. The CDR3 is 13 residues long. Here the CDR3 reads CAGRDRGTDTQYF. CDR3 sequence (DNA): TGTGCCGGCCGGGACAGGGGAACAGATACGCAGTATTTT.

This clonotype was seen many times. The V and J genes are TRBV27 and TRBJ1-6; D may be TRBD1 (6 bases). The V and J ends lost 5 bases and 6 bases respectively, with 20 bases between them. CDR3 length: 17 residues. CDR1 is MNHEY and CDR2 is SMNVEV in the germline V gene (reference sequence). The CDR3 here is CASSLMMTGIGNSPLHF. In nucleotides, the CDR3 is TGTGCCAGCAGTCTCATGATGACAGGAATCGGTAATTCACCCCTCCACTTT.

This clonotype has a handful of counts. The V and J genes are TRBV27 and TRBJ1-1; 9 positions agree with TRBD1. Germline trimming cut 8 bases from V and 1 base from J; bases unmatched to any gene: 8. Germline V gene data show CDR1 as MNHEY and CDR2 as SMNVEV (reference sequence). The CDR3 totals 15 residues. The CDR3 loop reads CASEDRGGKNTEAFF. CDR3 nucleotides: TGTGCCAGCGAGGACAGGGGCGGAAAGAACACTGAAGCTTTCTTT.

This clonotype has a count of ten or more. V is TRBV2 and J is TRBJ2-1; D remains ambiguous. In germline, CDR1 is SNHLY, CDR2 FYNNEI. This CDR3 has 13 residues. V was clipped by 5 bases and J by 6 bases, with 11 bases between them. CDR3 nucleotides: TGTGCCAGCAGTCCGGCTGGCTTCAATGAGCAGTTCTTC. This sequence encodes CASSPAGFNEQFF.

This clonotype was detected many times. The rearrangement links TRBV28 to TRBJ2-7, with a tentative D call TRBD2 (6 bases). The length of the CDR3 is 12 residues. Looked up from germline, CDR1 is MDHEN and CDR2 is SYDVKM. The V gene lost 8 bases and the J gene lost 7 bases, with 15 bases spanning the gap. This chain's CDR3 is CASEGLAREQYF. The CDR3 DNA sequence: TGTGCCAGCGAAGGGCTAGCGAGGGAGCAGTACTTC.

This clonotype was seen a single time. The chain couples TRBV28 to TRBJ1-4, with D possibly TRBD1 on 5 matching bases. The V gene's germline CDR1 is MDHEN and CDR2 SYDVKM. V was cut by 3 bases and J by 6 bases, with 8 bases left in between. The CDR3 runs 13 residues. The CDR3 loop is CASSFRVDEKLFF. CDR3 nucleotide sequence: TGTGCCAGCAGTTTCAGGGTCGATGAAAAACTGTTTTTT.

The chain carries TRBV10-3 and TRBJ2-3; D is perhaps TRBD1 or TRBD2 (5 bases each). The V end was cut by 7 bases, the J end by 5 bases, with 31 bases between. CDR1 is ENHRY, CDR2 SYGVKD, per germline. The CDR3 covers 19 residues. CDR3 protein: CAINPGAGNVSVFIDTQYF. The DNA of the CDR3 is TGTGCCATCAACCCCGGGGCAGGAAATGTCTCGGTTTTTATAGATACGCAGTATTTT.

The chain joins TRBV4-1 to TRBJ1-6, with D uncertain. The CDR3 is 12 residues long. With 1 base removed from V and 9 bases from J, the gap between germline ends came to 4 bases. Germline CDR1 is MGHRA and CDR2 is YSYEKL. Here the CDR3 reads CASSQVRSPLHF. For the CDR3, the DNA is TGCGCCAGCAGCCAAGTTCGTTCACCCCTCCACTTT.

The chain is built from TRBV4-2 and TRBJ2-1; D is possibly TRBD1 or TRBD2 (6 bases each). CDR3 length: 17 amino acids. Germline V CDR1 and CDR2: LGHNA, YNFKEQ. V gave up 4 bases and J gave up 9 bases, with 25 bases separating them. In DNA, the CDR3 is TGTGCCAGCAGCCCAAAAGGGGGGCGGGATCTTAGCTTTGAGCAGTTCTTC. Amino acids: CASSPKGGRDLSFEQFF.